The 30 T cell receptor beta chains below come from one sample, sequenced in a study of cytomegalovirus exposure and HLA in healthy donors. The PCR employed 60 Vbeta primers together with 13 Jbeta primers. Data came from immunoSEQ multiplex PCR; TCRdb stores just in-frame clones and leaves some out. The table has roughly 80,000 clones, around 80% seen once. Sequenced: PBMCs. These receptors all stem from a man in his fifties in good health and CMV-seropositive.

The V and J genes are TRBV11-3 and TRBJ1-1; TRBD1 is a possible D gene (5 bases). Trimming took 0 bases from V and 4 from J, leaving 9 bases between them. Germline values: CDR1 SGHNT, CDR2 YENEEA. The CDR3 sequence is 14 residues long. The CDR3 sequence: CASSLEGLTTEAFF. Written as DNA, the CDR3 is TGTGCCAGCAGCTTAGAGGGACTAACCACTGAAGCTTTCTTT.

The chain uses TRBV30 and TRBJ2-7, with TRBD1 matching 10 bases. This CDR3 comprises 14 residues. Germline CDR1 reads GTSNPN; CDR2 reads SVGIG (reference sequence). V trimming: 4 bases; J trimming: 0 bases; junction bases outside the gene matches: 3. The CDR3 coding sequence is TGTGCCTGGATTAGGACAGGGGGCTCCTACGAGCAGTACTTC. Amino acids: CAWIRTGGSYEQYF. Based on the CDR3 plus reference TRBV30 and TRBJ2-7, the full variable domain is SQTIHQWPATLVQPVGSPLSLECTVEGTSNPNLYWYRQAAGRGLQLLFYSVGIGQISSEVPQNLSASRPQDRQFILSSKKLLLSDSGFYLCAWIRTGGSYEQYFGPGTRLTVT.

The CDR3 region is CASSNSGTKVQFF. The CDR3 DNA sequence: TGTGCCAGCAGTAATTCCGGGACAAAAGTTCAGTTCTTC. This rearrangement joins TRBV27 to TRBJ2-1; a weak D match, TRBD1 (6 bases). V shed 5 bases and J shed 13 bases, with 18 bases lying between them. This CDR3 region has 13 residues. CDR1 is MNHEY, CDR2 SMNVEV, per germline (reference sequence).

This clone was seen a single time. This rearrangement joins TRBV6-1 to TRBJ2-6; possible D gene TRBD2, 5 bases. This CDR3 has 15 amino acids. The germline CDR1 and CDR2 sequences are MNHNS and SASEGT. The V and J ends lost 3 bases and 1 base respectively, with 7 bases between them. CDR3 coding DNA: TGTGCCAGCAGTGAGGAGGAATCTGGGGCCAACGTCCTGACTTTC. It specifies CASSEEESGANVLTF.

The chain couples TRBV25-1 to TRBJ1-1, with D hard to call. The length of the CDR3 is 12 residues. V was pared by 8 bases and J by 0 bases, with 7 bases between. Germline V CDR1 and CDR2: MGHDK, SYGVNS. The CDR3 sequence: CASRSMNTEAFF. CDR3 coding DNA: TGTGCCAGCCGGAGCATGAACACTGAAGCTTTCTTT.

This clone showed up just a few times. This chain joins TRBV11-2 and TRBJ2-7, with 8 bases matching TRBD1. CDR1 is SGHAT and CDR2 is FQNNGV in the germline V gene. The V gene end was trimmed by 4 bases and the J gene end by 5 bases; junction bases not matched to a gene: 19. This CDR3 spans 18 amino acids. CDR3: CASSSRGVGQGMFNEQYF. The CDR3 DNA reads TGTGCCAGCAGCTCACGGGGTGTAGGACAGGGAATGTTTAACGAGCAGTACTTC.

The chain employs TRBV7-9 and TRBJ2-1, with D uncertain. The germline V gene encodes CDR1 SEHNR and CDR2 FQNEAQ (reference sequence). The CDR3 length is 13 residues. V gave up 2 bases and J gave up 6 bases, with 8 bases separating them. This CDR3 reads CASSLFGSNEQFF. The CDR3 DNA reads TGTGCCAGCAGCTTATTTGGCAGCAATGAGCAGTTCTTC.

This clone was found a few times. This chain uses TRBV6-6 with TRBJ2-7; 11 bases match TRBD2. The CDR3 spans 14 residues. After removal of 11 bases from V and 4 bases from J, the junction contained 10 bases not matched to a gene. Germline values: CDR1 MNHNY, CDR2 SVGAGI (reference sequence). The CDR3 sequence is CASRGASGGYEQYF. The CDR3 DNA sequence: TGTGCCTCACGGGGGGCTAGCGGGGGGTACGAGCAGTACTTC.

This chain joins TRBV4-3 and TRBJ2-2, with TRBD2 matching 14 bases. The CDR3 is made up of 18 amino acids. The germline V gene has CDR1 LGHNA and CDR2 YSLEER. V lost 4 bases and J lost 3; bases outside the gene matches: 7. CDR3 region: CASSPQGLAGDYTGELFF. CDR3 DNA sequence: TGCGCCAGCAGCCCCCAGGGACTAGCGGGAGACTACACCGGGGAGCTGTTTTTT.

Written as DNA, the CDR3 is TGTGCCAGCTCACCTGGACAGGGAGAGGGCTACACCTTC. Protein: CASSPGQGEGYTF. V is TRBV18 and J is TRBJ1-2; 8 positions match TRBD1. CDR1 and CDR2 (germline): KGHSH, LQKENI. The V and J ends lost 3 bases and 8 bases, in that order; junction bases with no gene match: 5. This CDR3 comprises 13 residues. Using reference TRBV18 and TRBJ1-2 for the parts outside the CDR3, the full variable domain is NAGVMQNPRHLVRRRGQEARLRCSPMKGHSHVYWYRQLPEEGLKFMVYLQKENIIDESGMPKERFSAEFPKEGPSILRIQQVVRGDSAAYFCASSPGQGEGYTFGSGTRLTVV.

This clone was seen a handful of times. This rearrangement joins TRBV7-3 to TRBJ2-2, with 9 bases lining up with TRBD2. This CDR3 contains 17 residues. Trimming at V came to 2 bases and at J to 0 bases, leaving 4 bases not matched to a gene. CDR1 is SGHTA and CDR2 is FQGTGA in the germline V gene. CDR3: CASSLPGLASNTGELFF. The CDR3 DNA reads as TGTGCCAGCAGCTTACCTGGACTAGCGTCGAACACCGGGGAGCTGTTTTTT.

The rearrangement uses TRBV5-1 and TRBJ2-5; TRBD1 agrees at 7 bases. CDR1 and CDR2 (germline): SGHRS, YFSETQ. This CDR3 has 14 amino acids. After removal of 4 bases from V and 0 bases from J, the junction contained 3 bases not matched to a gene. The CDR3 sequence is CASSPGQYQETQYF. The DNA for the CDR3 is TGCGCCAGCAGCCCGGGACAGTACCAAGAGACCCAGTACTTC.

Comments on this clone: A read error may account for a junction end that differs from germline. The CDR3: CSSSPLGLVGLNEQFF. In nucleotides, the CDR3 is TGTTCCAGCAGCCCACTTGGACTAGTGGGCCTCAATGAGCAGTTCTTC. V and J are TRBV7-9 and TRBJ2-1; 7 bases fit TRBD2. This CDR3 is 16 amino acids long. The germline gives CDR1 SEHNR, CDR2 FQNEAQ (reference sequence).

The rearrangement links TRBV5-6 to TRBJ2-4, with a possible D match to TRBD1 (6 bases). The CDR3 is 14 amino acids. V was pared by 6 bases and J by 3 bases, with 13 bases between. Germline V gives CDR1 SGHDT, CDR2 YYEEEE. CDR3 DNA: TGTGCCAGCACCCGAGGGGGAGTCAAAAACATTCAGTACTTC. It yields the protein CASTRGGVKNIQYF.

This clone was counted between two and nine times. The chain recombines TRBV4-2 with TRBJ1-5; 8 nucleotides match TRBD1. The CDR3 is 15 residues long. The trim removed 0 bases at V and 4 bases at J, leaving 2 bases unmatched. From germline, CDR1 is LGHNA and CDR2 YNFKEQ. Written as DNA, the CDR3 is TGTGCCAGCAGCCAAGATGGGACAGGAAATCAGCCCCAGCATTTT. Translated: CASSQDGTGNQPQHF.

The chain is built from TRBV10-2 and TRBJ2-2, with 8 bases identical to TRBD1. Germline loops: CDR1 WSHSY, CDR2 SAAADI. The V gene end was trimmed by 5 bases and the J gene end by 5 bases; junction bases not matched to a gene: 7. The CDR3 loop spans 15 amino acids. DNA for the CDR3: TGCGCCAGCAGTTGGACAGGGACCGATACCGGGGAGCTGTTTTTT. Translation: CASSWTGTDTGELFF.

This chain uses TRBV10-1 with TRBJ1-1; 7 bases are shared with TRBD1. The CDR3 has 13 residues. The V segment lost 1 base and the J segment 6 bases; nucleotides outside the gene matches: 2. CDR1 WNHNN and CDR2 SYGVQD come from the germline V gene (reference sequence). In nucleotides, the CDR3 is TGCGCCAGCAGTGAGTTCAGGGGGTCTGAAGCTTTCTTT. Protein: CASSEFRGSEAFF.

This chain links TRBV11-2 with TRBJ1-1, with a tentative D call TRBD1 (5 bases). Trimming shortened V by 1 base and J by 4 bases, and 7 bases separated the two germline ends. CDR3 length equals 13 residues. Germline values: CDR1 SGHAT, CDR2 FQNNGV. The CDR3 coding sequence is TGTGCCAGCAGCTTAGTTGGGGCCACTGAAGCTTTCTTT. Its protein is CASSLVGATEAFF.

This sequence joins TRBV27 and TRBJ1-1, with D unresolved. The CDR3 loop spans 16 amino acids. The V gene's germline CDR1 is MNHEY and CDR2 SMNVEV (reference sequence). V was cut by 0 bases and J by 0 bases, with 11 bases left in between. Here the CDR3 reads CASSLSRVRMNTEAFF. Here the CDR3 DNA reads TGTGCCAGCAGTTTATCCCGAGTGAGAATGAACACTGAAGCTTTCTTT.

The CDR3: CSAGGGLAKNIQYF. The CDR3 coding sequence is TGCAGCGCCGGTGGGGGGTTGGCCAAAAACATTCAGTACTTC. The V gene is TRBV29-1, the J gene TRBJ2-4, with TRBD2 as a possible D gene (6 bases). V gave up 7 bases and J gave up 1 base, with 14 bases separating them. CDR3 length: 14 amino acids. The germline V gene has CDR1 SQVTM and CDR2 ANQGSEA. Complete variable domain (other parts from reference TRBV29-1 and TRBJ2-4): SAVISQKPSRDICQRGTSLTIQCQVDSQVTMMFWYRQQPGQSLTLIATANQGSEATYESGFVIDKFPISRPNLTFSTLTVSNMSPEDSSIYLCSAGGGLAKNIQYFGAGTRLSVL.

The rearrangement uses TRBV29-1 and TRBJ2-1, with 10 bases aligning to TRBD2. The CDR3 is 13 residues long. The germline V gene encodes CDR1 SQVTM and CDR2 ANQGSEA. The V gene end was trimmed by 4 bases and the J gene end by 6 bases; junction bases not matched to a gene: 3. The CDR3 DNA sequence: TGCAGCGTTGTTAGCGGGAGGACCAATGAGCAGTTCTTC. Translated, it gives CSVVSGRTNEQFF.

J is TRBJ1-4 and V is TRBV7-9; TRBD1 matches at 9 bases. Germline lookup yields CDR1 SEHNR and CDR2 FQNEAQ (reference sequence). The CDR3 length is 17 residues. Germline trimming cut 1 base from V and 2 bases from J; bases unmatched to any gene: 5. The CDR3 here is CASSLETGTGTNEKLFF. Written as DNA, the CDR3 is TGTGCCAGCAGCTTAGAGACCGGGACAGGGACTAATGAAAAACTGTTTTTT.

This clone was found once. The chain joins TRBV27 to TRBJ2-7, with a tentative D call TRBD2 (5 bases). Germline-derived CDR1 and CDR2 are MNHEY and SMNVEV (reference sequence). This CDR3 has 12 residues. V lost 3 bases, J lost 7 bases, and 10 bases lay in between. This chain's CDR3 is CASSFRGGEQYF. The CDR3 DNA sequence: TGTGCCAGCAGTTTTCGGGGTGGGGAGCAGTACTTC.

The rearrangement links TRBV12-5 to TRBJ2-2; 11 positions match TRBD1. Looked up from germline, CDR1 is LGHNT and CDR2 is FRNRAP. J lost 5 bases, V lost 0 bases, and 11 bases had no gene match. The length of the CDR3 is 19 residues. The CDR3 loop is CASGLVYIEGQGETGELFF. The CDR3 region has the DNA TGTGCTAGTGGTTTGGTATATATCGAGGGACAGGGGGAGACCGGGGAGCTGTTTTTT.

V and J are TRBV11-3 and TRBJ1-4; D not certain. Per the germline V gene, CDR1 is SGHNT and CDR2 is YENEEA. Trimming left V 4 bases short and J 7 bases short, with 10 bases between. This CDR3 has 13 residues. This CDR3 reads CASSSQQVEKLFF. DNA of the CDR3: TGTGCCAGCAGCTCTCAGCAGGTTGAAAAACTGTTTTTT.

This chain joins TRBV9 and TRBJ1-3, with 7 bases matching TRBD1. V was pared by 0 bases and J by 5 bases, with 2 bases of the junction left unmatched. The CDR3 has 14 residues. Germline CDR1 and CDR2: SGDLS and YYNGEE. The CDR3: CASSVEQGRNTIYF. The CDR3 DNA sequence: TGTGCCAGCAGCGTAGAACAGGGGAGAAACACCATATATTTT.

CDR3 nucleotides: TGTGCCAGCTCACACAGAGGACAGGACCTAGAGACCCAGTACTTC. Protein sequence: CASSHRGQDLETQYF. The V gene is TRBV18, the J gene TRBJ2-5; TRBD1 matches 7 bases. This CDR3 has 15 residues. CDR1 is KGHSH, CDR2 LQKENI, per germline. Losses at the gene ends were 4 bases for V and 4 bases for J; bases not matched to a gene: 9.

Concerning this clone: One end of the junction does not line up with germline, which may come from a read error. This rearrangement joins TRBV30 to TRBJ2-6; D might be TRBD1 (5 bases). Looked up from germline, CDR1 is GTSNPN and CDR2 is SVGIG (reference sequence). This CDR3 is built from 12 residues. The CDR3 sequence: CAWDSGANGLTF. CDR3 nucleotide sequence: TGTGCCTGGGACTCTGGGGCCAACGGCCTGACTTTC.

CDR3 loop: CAWSFGLAGVLSYEQYF. As DNA, the CDR3 is TGTGCCTGGAGCTTCGGACTAGCGGGAGTCCTTTCCTACGAGCAGTACTTC. The chain uses TRBV30 and TRBJ2-7; 13 bases line up with TRBD2. CDR1 and CDR2 (germline): GTSNPN, SVGIG (reference sequence). CDR3 length: 17 amino acids. V trimming: 3 bases; J trimming: 1 base; junction bases outside the gene matches: 9.

For this clone: The same CDR3 can be traced to other DNA sequences in this sample. The chain links TRBV10-3 to TRBJ1-5; 7 nucleotides align to TRBD1. Per germline, CDR1 ENHRY and CDR2 SYGVKD. The V and J ends lost 11 bases and 0 bases, in that order; junction bases with no gene match: 16. This CDR3 spans 17 amino acids. CDR3 DNA sequence: TGTGCCTTCCAACGACCGGGACAGAAGTATAGCAATCAGCCCCAGCATTTT. Protein product: CAFQRPGQKYSNQPQHF.